The source of this TCR beta chain is a study of cytomegalovirus exposure and HLA in healthy donors. Study-wide points: The study recorded over 150 TCR beta chains that were cytomegalovirus-associated. The dataset shows that most TCR sequences were rare, while some public TCRs occurred in many donors.

Assay: immunoSEQ multiplex PCR; the TCRdb copy retains only in-frame clones and omits some. This sample yields some 74,000 clones, of which 93% are seen a single time; around 3.5% belongs to the top ten. Comment on this clone: What it recognizes is unknown.

Deletions cut 2 bases from V and 6 bases from J, with 12 bases between. The CDR3 sequence is 14 residues long. Germline CDR1 MNHEY, CDR2 SMNVEV (reference sequence). This rearrangement joins TRBV27 to TRBJ2-3, with D hard to call. Input material: PBMCs. The clonotype originates from a woman in her thirties in good health and CMV-seronegative. DNA of the CDR3: TGTGCCAGCAGTTTAAGTACCTCGGGTGATACGCAGTATTTT. It translates to CASSLSTSGDTQYF.